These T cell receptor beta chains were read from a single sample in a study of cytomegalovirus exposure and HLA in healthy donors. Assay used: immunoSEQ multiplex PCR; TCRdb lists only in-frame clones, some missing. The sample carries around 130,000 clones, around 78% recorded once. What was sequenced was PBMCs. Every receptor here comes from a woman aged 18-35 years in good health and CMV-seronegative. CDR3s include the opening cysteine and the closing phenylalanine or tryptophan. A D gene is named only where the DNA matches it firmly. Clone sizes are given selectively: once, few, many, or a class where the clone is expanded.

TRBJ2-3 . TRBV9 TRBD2 TGTGCCAGCAGCGCGGGACTAGCGGTAACCACAGATACGCAGTATTTT CASSAGLAVTTDTQYF
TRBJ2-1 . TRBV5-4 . TGTGCCAGCAGCCGTAGCGGTTACTCCTACAATGAGCAGTTCTTC CASSRSGYSYNEQFF
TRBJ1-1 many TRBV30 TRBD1 TGTGCCTGGGCATCACCGGGACAGATGAACACTGAAGCTTTCTTT CAWASPGQMNTEAFF
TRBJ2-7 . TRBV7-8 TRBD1 TGTGCCAGCAGCTTAAGGGTCGAGACAGGGATAGCCGAGCAGTACTTC CASSLRVETGIAEQYF
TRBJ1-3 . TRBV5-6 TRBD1 TGTGCCAGCAGCTTAGCCCGGGACAGGGGTCTCTTGGCCGGAAACACCATATATTTT CASSLARDRGLLAGNTIYF
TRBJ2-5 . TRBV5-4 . TGTGCCAGCAGCTTTCCGGACCAAGAGACCCAGTACTTC CASSFPDQETQYF
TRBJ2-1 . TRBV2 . TGTGCCAGCAGCCCCCGGAGTACCTTTGAGCAGTTCTTC CASSPRSTFEQFF
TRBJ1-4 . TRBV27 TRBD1 TGTGCCAGCAGTTCCCAGCGGACAGGGCATGAAAAACTGTTTTTT CASSSQRTGHEKLFF
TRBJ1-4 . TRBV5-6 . TGTGCCAGCAGCTTGGGTGGCCTAGCGAATGAAAAACTGTTTTTT CASSLGGLANEKLFF
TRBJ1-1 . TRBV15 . TGTGCCACCAGCAGAGGGGGGGAACAGATGAACACTGAAGCTTTCTTT CATSRGGEQMNTEAFF
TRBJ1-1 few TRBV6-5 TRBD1 TGTGCCAGCAGTTCCACCGGGACAGGAATAGGTTGGGCTTTCTTT CASSSTGTGIGWAFF
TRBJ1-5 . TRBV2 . TGTGCCAGCACCCGGGAATCGGGCAATCAGCCCCAGCATTTT CASTRESGNQPQHF
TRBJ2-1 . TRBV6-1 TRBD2 TGTGCCAGCAAGGCGGGAGGCCAATCCTACAATGAGCAGTTCTTC CASKAGGQSYNEQFF
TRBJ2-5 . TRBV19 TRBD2 TGTGCCTCTAAGGGGCGGGGGAGGCCACAAGAGACCCAGTACTTC CASKGRGRPQETQYF
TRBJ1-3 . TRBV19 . TGTGCCAGTAGGCAGGGCCGGAACACCATATATTTT CASRQGRNTIYF
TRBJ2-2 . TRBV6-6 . TGTGCCAGCAGTTACCCACTAGAAGACGGGGAGCTGTTTTTT CASSYPLEDGELFF
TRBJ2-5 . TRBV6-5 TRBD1 TGTGCCAGCAGGGAGGCAGGGGGCGACCAGACCCAGTACTTC CASREAGGDQTQYF
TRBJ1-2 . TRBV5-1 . TGCGCCAGCAGCTTACAGGGCTATGGCTACACCTTC CASSLQGYGYTF
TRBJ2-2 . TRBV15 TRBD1 TGTGCCACCAGCAGAGACTGGGACAGGGACGGGGAGCTGTTTTTT CATSRDWDRDGELFF
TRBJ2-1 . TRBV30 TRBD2 TGTGCCTGGAGACTCCTAGCGGAGTACAATGAGCAGTTCTTC CAWRLLAEYNEQFF
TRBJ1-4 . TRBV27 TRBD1 TGTGCCAGCAGTAAGGGACAGGGGGAAAAACTGTTTTTT CASSKGQGEKLFF
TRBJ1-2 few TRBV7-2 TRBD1 TGTGCCAGCAGCTTAGTAGACGGACAGGGCTATGGCTACACCTTC CASSLVDGQGYGYTF
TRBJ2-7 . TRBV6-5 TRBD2 TGTGCCAGTAGCGGGAGCGATACGGGCGAGCAGTACTTC CASSGSDTGEQYF
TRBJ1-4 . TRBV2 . TGTGCCACGGGAGGTCTCGGGACAAATGAAAAACTGTTTTTT CATGGLGTNEKLFF
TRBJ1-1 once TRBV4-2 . TGTGCCAGCAGCCAACCAGGGTACGCTGAAGCTTTCTTT CASSQPGYAEAFF
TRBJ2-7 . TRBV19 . TGTGCCAGTAGTATAACCCTCCAGCGACGATCAGGCAGCGGGTCCTACGAGCAGTACTTC CASSITLQRRSGSGSYEQYF
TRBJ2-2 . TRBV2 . TGTGCCAGCATCCCGGAGGGAGCGGGTGGAGAGCTGTTTTTT CASIPEGAGGELFF
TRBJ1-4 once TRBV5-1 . TGCGCCAGCAGCTCCCGCGGGTTCACAGCCCAAAATGAAAAACTGTTTTTT CASSSRGFTAQNEKLFF
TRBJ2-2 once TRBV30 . TGTGCCTGGAGTAGGAGACGTGGCACCGGGGAGCTGTTTTTT CAWSRRRGTGELFF
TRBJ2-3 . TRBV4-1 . TGCGCCAGCAGCCAAGTACTAGCTAACACAGATACGCAGTATTTT CASSQVLANTDTQYF
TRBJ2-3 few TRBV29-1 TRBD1 TGCAGCGTTGAAAGGCAGGGGGCAGCAGATACGCAGTATTTT CSVERQGAADTQYF
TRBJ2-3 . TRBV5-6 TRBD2 TGTGCCAGCAGCTGGAGGGGGACTAGCCACACAGATACGCAGTATTTT CASSWRGTSHTDTQYF
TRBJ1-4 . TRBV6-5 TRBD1 TGTGCCAGCAGCCGACAGGGGGCTGGGGAAAAACTGTTTTTT CASSRQGAGEKLFF
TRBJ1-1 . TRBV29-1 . TGCAGCGTTGAAGACGGAAAGAGGGACACTGAAGCTTTCTTT CSVEDGKRDTEAFF
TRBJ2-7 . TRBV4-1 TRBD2 TGCGCCAGCAGCCACCCGACTAGCGGAACATACGAGCAGTACTTC CASSHPTSGTYEQYF
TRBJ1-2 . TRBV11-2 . TGTGCCAGCAGCTTAGCCACAGTCTATGGCTACACCTTC CASSLATVYGYTF
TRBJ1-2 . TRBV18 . TGTGCCAGCTCACCAGGGCAGGGGACCTCCCATGGCTACACCTTC CASSPGQGTSHGYTF
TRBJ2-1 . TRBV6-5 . TGTGCCAGCAGTAGGGGGTCTCACGATGAGCAGTTCTTC CASSRGSHDEQFF
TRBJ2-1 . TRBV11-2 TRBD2 TGTGCCAGCAGCTTAGACCCGGGAGGTCCGAGCTCCTACAATGAGCAGTTCTTC CASSLDPGGPSSYNEQFF
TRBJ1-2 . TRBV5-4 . TGTGCCAGCAGCTTGGAGATAGGGGGTCACTATGGCTACACCTTC CASSLEIGGHYGYTF
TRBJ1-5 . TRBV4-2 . TGTGCCAGCAGCCAAGACGGTGAGAGGCCCCAGCATTTT CASSQDGERPQHF
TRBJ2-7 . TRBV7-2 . TGTGCCAGCAGCTATAGCGGAAACCAAGGTACTGAGCAGTACTTC CASSYSGNQGTEQYF
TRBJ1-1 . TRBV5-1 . TGCGCCAGCAGCTTGAGGGAGGGAACTATGAACACTGAAGCTTTCTTT CASSLREGTMNTEAFF
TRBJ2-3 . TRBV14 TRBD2 TGTGCCAGCAGCTCAGAGAGCGGGAGCCCAGATACGCAGTATTTT CASSSESGSPDTQYF
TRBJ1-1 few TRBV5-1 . TGCGCCAGCTCCCAGGGGCAGGGCGACACTGAAGCTTTCTTT CASSQGQGDTEAFF
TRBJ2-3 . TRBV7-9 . TGTGCCAGCTCCCGTGGGGGCCCAACAGATACGCAGTATTTT CASSRGGPTDTQYF
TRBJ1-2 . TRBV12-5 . TGTGCTAGTGGTTCTCACTCGGCGGGTACCTTC CASGSHSAGTF
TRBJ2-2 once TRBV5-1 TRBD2 TGCGCCAGCAGCTGGACTAGCGGGAGTGCTGACACCGGGGAGCTGTTTTTT CASSWTSGSADTGELFF
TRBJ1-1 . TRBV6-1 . TGTGCCAGCAGTGAAGGGAGGAACACTGAAGCTTTCTTT CASSEGRNTEAFF
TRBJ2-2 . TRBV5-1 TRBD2 TGCGCCAGCAGCTCCGGCCGGGAGGGAAACACCGGGGAGCTGTTTTTT CASSSGREGNTGELFF
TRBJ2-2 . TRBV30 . TGTGCCTGGAGTGTAGGGCTAGCCGGGTCCTGGGTGTTTTTT CAWSVGLAGSWVFF